This T cell receptor (beta chain) was retrieved from a study of blood T cell repertoires in COVID-19. Overall study: COVID-19 samples from acute and convalescent phases originated in the United States, Italy and Spain.

The CDR3 extends over 15 amino acids. Germline CDR1 is SGHRS and CDR2 is YFSETQ. With 4 bases removed from V and 0 bases from J, the gap between germline ends came to 10 bases. Generated by immunoSEQ multiplex PCR, the TCRdb table keeps only in-frame clones and is missing some. The sample holds roughly 150,000 clones, 80% to 90% seen once. The receptor's source is a woman between 50 and 59 years old in a cohort sampled during active or convalescent COVID-19. Input material: peripheral blood. The V gene is TRBV5-1, the J gene TRBJ2-2, with D possibly TRBD1 on 6 matching bases. The CDR3 reads CASSQGQSNTGELFF. The CDR3 DNA reads as TGCGCCAGCAGCCAAGGACAGTCGAACACCGGGGAGCTGTTTTTT. The entire variable domain, with the rest obtained from reference TRBV5-1 and TRBJ2-2, is as follows: KAGVTQTPRYLIKTRGQQVTLSCSPISGHRSVSWYQQTPGQGLQFLFEYFSETQRNKGNFPGRFSGRQFSNSRSEMNVSTLELGDSALYLCASSQGQSNTGELFFGEGSRLTVL.